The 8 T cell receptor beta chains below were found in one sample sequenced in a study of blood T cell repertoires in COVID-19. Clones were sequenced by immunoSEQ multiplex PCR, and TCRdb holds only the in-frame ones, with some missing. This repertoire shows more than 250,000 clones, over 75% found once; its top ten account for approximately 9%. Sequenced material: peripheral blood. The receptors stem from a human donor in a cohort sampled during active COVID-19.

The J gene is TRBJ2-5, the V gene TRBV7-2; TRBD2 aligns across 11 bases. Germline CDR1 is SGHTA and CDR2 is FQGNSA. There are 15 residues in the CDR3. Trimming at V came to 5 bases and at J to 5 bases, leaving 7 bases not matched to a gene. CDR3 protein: CASSQTRLAGETQYF. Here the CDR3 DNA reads TGTGCCAGCAGCCAGACGCGACTAGCGGGGGAGACCCAGTACTTC.

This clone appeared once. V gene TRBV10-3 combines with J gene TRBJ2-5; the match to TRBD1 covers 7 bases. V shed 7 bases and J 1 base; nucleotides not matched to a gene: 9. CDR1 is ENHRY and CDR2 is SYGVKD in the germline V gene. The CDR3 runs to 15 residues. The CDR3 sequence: CAIKSDRDFQETQYF. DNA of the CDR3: TGTGCCATCAAAAGCGACAGGGATTTCCAAGAGACCCAGTACTTC.

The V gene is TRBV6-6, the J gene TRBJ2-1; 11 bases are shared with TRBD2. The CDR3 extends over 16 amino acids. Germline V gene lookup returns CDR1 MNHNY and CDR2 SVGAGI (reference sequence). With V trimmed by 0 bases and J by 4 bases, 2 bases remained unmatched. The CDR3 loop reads CASSYSLAGGYNEQFF. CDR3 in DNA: TGTGCCAGCAGTTACTCTTTAGCGGGGGGGTACAATGAGCAGTTCTTC.

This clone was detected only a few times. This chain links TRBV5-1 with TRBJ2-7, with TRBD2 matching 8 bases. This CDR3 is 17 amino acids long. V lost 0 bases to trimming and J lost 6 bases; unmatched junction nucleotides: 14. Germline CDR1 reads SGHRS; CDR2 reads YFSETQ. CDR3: CASSLGVAGRASGEQYF. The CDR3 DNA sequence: TGCGCCAGCAGCTTGGGAGTGGCCGGGAGGGCCTCGGGCGAGCAGTACTTC.

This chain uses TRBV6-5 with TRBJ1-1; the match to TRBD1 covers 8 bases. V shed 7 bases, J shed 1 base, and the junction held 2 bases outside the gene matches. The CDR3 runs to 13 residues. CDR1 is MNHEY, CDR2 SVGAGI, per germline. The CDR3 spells CASNQGANTEAFF. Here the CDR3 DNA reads TGTGCCAGCAATCAGGGGGCGAACACTGAAGCTTTCTTT.

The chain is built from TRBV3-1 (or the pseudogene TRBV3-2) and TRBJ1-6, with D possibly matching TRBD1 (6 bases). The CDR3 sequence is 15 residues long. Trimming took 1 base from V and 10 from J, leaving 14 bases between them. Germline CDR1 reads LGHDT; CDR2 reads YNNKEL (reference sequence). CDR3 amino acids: CASSQVEGVGSPLHF. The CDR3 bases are TGTGCCAGCAGCCAAGTAGAGGGGGTGGGATCACCCCTCCACTTT.

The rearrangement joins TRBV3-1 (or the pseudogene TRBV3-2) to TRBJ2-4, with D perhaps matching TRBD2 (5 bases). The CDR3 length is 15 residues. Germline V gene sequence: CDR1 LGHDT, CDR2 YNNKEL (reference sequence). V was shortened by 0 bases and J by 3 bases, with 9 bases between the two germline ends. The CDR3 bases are TGTGCCAGCAGCCAAGATGGCGGGTTCAAAAACATTCAGTACTTC. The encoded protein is CASSQDGGFKNIQYF.

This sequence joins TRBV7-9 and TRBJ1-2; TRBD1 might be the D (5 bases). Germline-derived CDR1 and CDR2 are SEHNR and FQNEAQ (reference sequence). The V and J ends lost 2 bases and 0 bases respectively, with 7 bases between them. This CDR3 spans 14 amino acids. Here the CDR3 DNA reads TGTGCCAGCAGCTTAACGACAGCTAACTATGGCTACACCTTC. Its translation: CASSLTTANYGYTF.